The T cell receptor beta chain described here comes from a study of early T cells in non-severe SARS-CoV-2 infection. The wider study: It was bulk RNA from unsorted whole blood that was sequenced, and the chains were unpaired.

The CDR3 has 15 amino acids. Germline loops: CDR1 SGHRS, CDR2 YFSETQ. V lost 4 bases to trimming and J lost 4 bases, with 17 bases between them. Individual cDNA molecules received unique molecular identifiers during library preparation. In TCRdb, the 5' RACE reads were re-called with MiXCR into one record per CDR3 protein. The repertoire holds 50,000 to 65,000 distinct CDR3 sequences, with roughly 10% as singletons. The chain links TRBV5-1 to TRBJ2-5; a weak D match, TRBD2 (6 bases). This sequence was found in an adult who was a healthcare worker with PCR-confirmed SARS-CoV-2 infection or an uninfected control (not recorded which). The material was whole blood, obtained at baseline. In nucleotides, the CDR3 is TGCGCCAGCAGCCCAGAGGGGAGGTTACCAGAGACCCAGTACTTC. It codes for CASSPEGRLPETQYF.